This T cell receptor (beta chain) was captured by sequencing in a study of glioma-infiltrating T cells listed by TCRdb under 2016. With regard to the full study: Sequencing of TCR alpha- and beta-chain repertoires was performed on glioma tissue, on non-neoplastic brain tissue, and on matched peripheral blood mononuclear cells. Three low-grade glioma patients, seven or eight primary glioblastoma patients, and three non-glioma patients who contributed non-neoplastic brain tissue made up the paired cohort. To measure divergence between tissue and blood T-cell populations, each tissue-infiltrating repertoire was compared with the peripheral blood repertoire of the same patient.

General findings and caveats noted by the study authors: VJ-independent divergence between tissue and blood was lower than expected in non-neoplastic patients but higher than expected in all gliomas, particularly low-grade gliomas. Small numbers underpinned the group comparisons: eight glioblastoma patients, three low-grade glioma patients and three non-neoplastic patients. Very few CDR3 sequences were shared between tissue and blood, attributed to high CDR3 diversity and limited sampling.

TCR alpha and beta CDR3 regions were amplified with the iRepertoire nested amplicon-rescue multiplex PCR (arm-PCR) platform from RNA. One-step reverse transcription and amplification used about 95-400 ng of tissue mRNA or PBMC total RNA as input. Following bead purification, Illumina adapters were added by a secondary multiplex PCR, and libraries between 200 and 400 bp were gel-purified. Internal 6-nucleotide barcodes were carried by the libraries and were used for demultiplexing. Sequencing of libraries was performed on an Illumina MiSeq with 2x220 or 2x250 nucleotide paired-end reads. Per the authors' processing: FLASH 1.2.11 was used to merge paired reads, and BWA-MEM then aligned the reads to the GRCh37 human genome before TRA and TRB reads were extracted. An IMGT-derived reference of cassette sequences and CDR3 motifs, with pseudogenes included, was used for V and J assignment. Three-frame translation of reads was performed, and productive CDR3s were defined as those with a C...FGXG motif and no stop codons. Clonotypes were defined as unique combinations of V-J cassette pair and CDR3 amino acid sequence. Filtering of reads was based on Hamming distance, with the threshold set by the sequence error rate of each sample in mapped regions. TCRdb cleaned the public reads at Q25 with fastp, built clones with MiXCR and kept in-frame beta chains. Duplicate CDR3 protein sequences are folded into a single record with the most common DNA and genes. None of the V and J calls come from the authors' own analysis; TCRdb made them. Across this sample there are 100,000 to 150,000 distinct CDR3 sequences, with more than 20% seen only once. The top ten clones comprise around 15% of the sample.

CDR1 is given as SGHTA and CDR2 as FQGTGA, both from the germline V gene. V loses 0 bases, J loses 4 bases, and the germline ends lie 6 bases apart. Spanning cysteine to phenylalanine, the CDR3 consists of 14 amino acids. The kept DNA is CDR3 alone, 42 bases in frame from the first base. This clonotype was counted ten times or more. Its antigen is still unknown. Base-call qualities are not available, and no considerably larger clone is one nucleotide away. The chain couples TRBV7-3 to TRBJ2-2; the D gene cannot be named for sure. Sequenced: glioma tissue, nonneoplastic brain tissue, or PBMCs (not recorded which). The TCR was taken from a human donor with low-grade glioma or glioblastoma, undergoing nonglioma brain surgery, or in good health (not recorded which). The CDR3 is CASSLTRSTGELFF. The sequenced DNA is TGTGCCAGCAGCTTAACCCGGAGCACCGGGGAGCTGTTTTTT.